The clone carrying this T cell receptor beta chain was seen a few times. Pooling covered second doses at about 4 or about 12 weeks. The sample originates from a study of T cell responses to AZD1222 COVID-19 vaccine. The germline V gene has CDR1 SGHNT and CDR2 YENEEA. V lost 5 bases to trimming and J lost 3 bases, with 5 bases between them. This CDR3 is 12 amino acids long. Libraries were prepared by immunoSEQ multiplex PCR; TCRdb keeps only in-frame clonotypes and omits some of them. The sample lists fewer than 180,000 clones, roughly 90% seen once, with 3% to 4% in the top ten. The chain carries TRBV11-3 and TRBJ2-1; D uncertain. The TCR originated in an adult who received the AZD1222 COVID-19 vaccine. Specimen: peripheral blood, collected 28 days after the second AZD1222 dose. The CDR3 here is CASSPDYNEQFF. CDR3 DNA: TGTGCCAGCAGCCCGGACTACAATGAGCAGTTCTTC.